One and the same sample provided the 21 T cell receptor beta chains below, sequenced in a study of shared clonotypes between healthy human individuals. Profiled with immunoSEQ multiplex PCR; TCRdb holds only in-frame clones, not every one. The repertoire holds under 1,100,000 clones, with around 75% as singletons. Sample: memory CD4+ T cells sorted from blood. Specified subset: CD45RA-negative fraction. These TCRs come from a man between 18 and 35 years old in good health.

This clone was counted a few times. The V call is TRBV27, the J call TRBJ2-7; D is undetermined. The CDR3 loop spans 15 amino acids. Germline loops: CDR1 MNHEY, CDR2 SMNVEV (reference sequence). The V gene lost 0 bases and the J gene lost 7 bases, with 16 bases spanning the gap. CDR3 DNA sequence: TGTGCCAGCAGTTTATCCACAGCCCCCCCAGGTGAGCAGTACTTC. It encodes CASSLSTAPPGEQYF.

With regard to this clone: This sample includes further DNA sequences coding for the same CDR3. V is TRBV4-1 and J is TRBJ1-5; D is unclear. With 0 bases removed from V and 4 bases from J, the gap between germline ends came to 10 bases. Per the germline V gene, CDR1 is MGHRA and CDR2 is YSYEKL. The CDR3 extends over 15 amino acids. Here the CDR3 DNA reads TGCGCCAGCAGCCAAGACGGGCAGTTGAATCAGCCCCAGCATTTT. Its protein product is CASSQDGQLNQPQHF.

Details on this clone: This specimen includes other DNA sequences encoding the same CDR3. The chain has TRBV18 and TRBJ1-1; 8 bases match TRBD1. Germline CDR1 KGHSH, CDR2 LQKENI. The V segment lost 4 bases and the J segment 1 base; nucleotides outside the gene matches: 5. CDR3 size: 15 residues. This CDR3 reads CASSLSGQGNTEAFF. CDR3 nucleotides: TGTGCCAGCTCACTTTCTGGACAGGGGAACACTGAAGCTTTCTTT.

The genes are TRBV10-3 and TRBJ1-6; D is unresolved. The ends were cut back, 4 bases at V and 5 bases at J, with 9 bases in the middle. This CDR3 is 14 amino acids long. Per the germline V gene, CDR1 is ENHRY and CDR2 is SYGVKD. CDR3: CAISGGGNNSPLHF. The DNA for the CDR3 is TGTGCCATCAGTGGGGGTGGGAATAATTCACCCCTCCACTTT.

In this sample, this clone turned up a few times. V gene TRBV5-6 combines with J gene TRBJ1-6, with 7 nucleotides matching TRBD1. The CDR3 loop spans 15 amino acids. Trimming at V came to 4 bases and at J to 10 bases, leaving 11 bases not matched to a gene. The germline V gene has CDR1 SGHDT and CDR2 YYEEEE. The chain's CDR3 is CASSLNRGSGSPLHF. CDR3 nucleotides: TGTGCCAGCAGCCTTAACAGGGGTTCAGGCTCACCCCTCCACTTT.

This clone was observed a few times. This chain joins TRBV19 and TRBJ2-5; 10 bases match TRBD2. This CDR3 is built from 14 residues. The V and J ends lost 6 bases and 5 bases, in that order; junction bases with no gene match: 6. Germline V gene lookup returns CDR1 LNHDA and CDR2 SQIVND (reference sequence). The CDR3 nucleotides are TGTGCCAGTAGCCCCGGGACTAGCGTGGAGACCCAGTACTTC. The encoded protein is CASSPGTSVETQYF.

This clone was found a few times. This chain uses TRBV29-1 with TRBJ2-3; 8 nucleotides agree with TRBD1. CDR1 is SQVTM, CDR2 ANQGSEA, per germline. Unmatched junction bases numbered 3, after V lost 6 bases and J lost 4 bases. This CDR3 has 12 residues. This chain's CDR3 is CSVTDRADTQYF. CDR3 DNA sequence: TGCAGCGTGACGGACAGGGCAGATACGCAGTATTTT.

This clone showed up just a few times. This chain links TRBV6-1 with TRBJ1-5; D remains ambiguous. Germline V gives CDR1 MNHNS, CDR2 SASEGT. V lost 4 bases and J lost 2, with 15 bases in between. CDR3 length: 16 residues. The CDR3 spells CASSGAGPWGNQPQHF. Here the CDR3 DNA reads TGTGCCAGCAGTGGGGCAGGACCTTGGGGCAATCAGCCCCAGCATTTT.

The J gene is TRBJ2-1, the V gene TRBV11-1; 7 nucleotides align to TRBD2. Germline CDR1 reads SGHAT; CDR2 reads FQDESV (reference sequence). V dropped 5 bases and J dropped 3; count of bases not matched to a gene: 10. The CDR3 sequence is 16 residues long. CDR3 loop: CASSNELAPNYNEQFF. The CDR3 DNA reads TGTGCCAGCAGCAACGAACTAGCGCCCAACTACAATGAGCAGTTCTTC.

V and J are TRBV4-3 and TRBJ1-4; D is uncertain. V was pared by 0 bases and J by 5 bases, with 13 bases between. Germline V gives CDR1 LGHNA, CDR2 YSLEER. The length of the CDR3 is 16 residues. The CDR3: CASSQEFGQINEKLFF. The CDR3 DNA follows: TGCGCCAGCAGCCAAGAGTTCGGGCAGATCAATGAAAAACTGTTTTTT.

In this sample, this clone turned up a few times. V and J are TRBV6-5 and TRBJ1-3, with 10 bases that match TRBD1. The CDR3 has 15 residues. From germline, CDR1 is MNHEY and CDR2 SVGAGI. The V gene end was trimmed by 6 bases and the J gene end by 4 bases; junction bases not matched to a gene: 6. The DNA of the CDR3 is TGTGCCAGCAGCGTGGGACAGGGGACAGGAAACACCATATATTTT. Amino acids: CASSVGQGTGNTIYF.

This clone was observed at least ten times. This chain connects TRBV5-1 to TRBJ1-6; 10 bases match TRBD1. With 4 bases clipped from V and 6 bases from J, the junction kept 10 bases outside the gene matches. CDR1 is SGHRS and CDR2 is YFSETQ in the germline V gene. This CDR3 contains 17 residues. CDR3 sequence: CASSQTTGTGVNSPLHF. CDR3 nucleotides: TGCGCCAGCAGCCAAACGACCGGGACAGGGGTTAATTCACCCCTCCACTTT.

The rearrangement joins TRBV5-1 to TRBJ2-5; perhaps TRBD1 as D (5 bases). The CDR3 is 15 amino acids. Looked up from germline, CDR1 is SGHRS and CDR2 is YFSETQ. Between the trimmed V and J ends, which lost 2 bases and 4 bases, there was a span of 15 bases. CDR3: CASSLGAPRGETQYF. The CDR3 DNA is TGCGCCAGCAGCTTAGGGGCCCCCCGAGGAGAGACCCAGTACTTC.

The count of this clone is one. This chain uses TRBV10-3 with TRBJ1-2; 7 bases are a match to TRBD1. The junction had 11 bases not matched to a gene; V was cut back by 10 bases and J by 0 bases. In germline, CDR1 is ENHRY, CDR2 SYGVKD. The CDR3 is made up of 15 amino acids. DNA for the CDR3: TGTGCCACTTACCCCGGGACAGAAGCTAACTATGGCTACACCTTC. Translating gives CATYPGTEANYGYTF.

The rearrangement joins TRBV5-5 to TRBJ2-2; D might be TRBD2 (5 bases). CDR1 is SGHKS and CDR2 is YYEKEE in the germline V gene (reference sequence). V was shortened by 4 bases and J by 3 bases, with 13 bases between the two germline ends. The CDR3 is 15 residues long. The CDR3 DNA reads TGTGCCAGCAGCGGCGAGAGGGTGGACACCGGGGAGCTGTTTTTT. Protein sequence: CASSGERVDTGELFF.

The rearrangement joins TRBV7-9 to TRBJ2-1; D is unclear. This CDR3 has 13 residues. V lost 1 base and J 7 bases, leaving 8 bases between the germline ends. Germline V lookup: CDR1 SEHNR, CDR2 FQNEAQ (reference sequence). In DNA, the CDR3 is TGTGCCAGCAGCTTAGACATTCTTAATGAGCAGTTCTTC. Protein sequence: CASSLDILNEQFF.

The rearrangement uses TRBV5-4 and TRBJ2-3, with 8 bases that match TRBD1. Unmatched junction bases numbered 7, after V lost 3 bases and J lost 4 bases. CDR1 is SGHNT, CDR2 YYREEE, per germline (reference sequence). The CDR3 has 15 amino acids. This CDR3 reads CASSSLTGAPDTQYF. CDR3 DNA sequence: TGTGCCAGCAGCTCTCTGACAGGGGCCCCAGATACGCAGTATTTT.

The chain couples TRBV6-1 to TRBJ2-7, with 9 positions matching TRBD2. The CDR3 runs 15 residues. V was clipped by 6 bases and J by 3 bases; unmatched bases: 9. Germline V gene sequence: CDR1 MNHNS, CDR2 SASEGT. CDR3 sequence reads: CASRRTSADHYEQYF. In DNA, the CDR3 is TGTGCCAGCAGGAGGACTAGCGCCGACCACTACGAGCAGTACTTC.

The chain recombines TRBV11-2 with TRBJ2-1; unclear D gene. Trimming took 2 bases from V and 9 from J, leaving 5 bases between them. Per germline, CDR1 SGHAT and CDR2 FQNNGV. CDR3 length: 11 residues. CDR3 region: CASSLIREQFF. In nucleotides, the CDR3 is TGTGCCAGCAGCTTAATCCGTGAGCAGTTCTTC.

V usage is TRBV6-5 and J usage is TRBJ2-7; unclear D gene. The CDR3 loop spans 14 amino acids. V was shortened by 5 bases and J by 2 bases, with 13 bases between the two germline ends. Germline CDR1 is MNHEY and CDR2 is SVGAGI. DNA of the CDR3: TGTGCCAGCAGTCCCTGGACGGATACCTACGAGCAGTACTTC. Its translation: CASSPWTDTYEQYF.

Concerning this clone: Distinct nucleotide sequences in the sample also encode this CDR3. The chain carries TRBV9 and TRBJ1-6; D not certain. The germline V gene encodes CDR1 SGDLS and CDR2 YYNGEE. The CDR3 consists of 16 residues. V lost 0 bases and J lost 0, with 7 bases in between. The CDR3 DNA sequence: TGTGCCAGCAGCGTAGGCATATCCTCCTATAATTCACCCCTCCACTTT. The encoded protein is CASSVGISSYNSPLHF.